The 23 T cell receptor beta chains reported below all come from one sample, sequenced in a study of cytomegalovirus exposure and HLA in healthy donors. In the PCR, 60 Vbeta and 13 Jbeta primers were used. Measured with immunoSEQ multiplex PCR; TCRdb has only the in-frame clones, and not every one. The top ten hold just over 2.5% of the sample, which has about 98,000 clones, approximately 82% seen once. Input material: PBMCs. Source of these receptors: a man aged 35-49 years in good health and CMV-seronegative.

The chain employs TRBV6-5 and TRBJ2-7; 8 bases map to TRBD1. This CDR3 has 14 residues. Germline V gene sequence: CDR1 MNHEY, CDR2 SVGAGI. Unmatched junction bases numbered 9, after V lost 6 bases and J lost 5 bases. The CDR3 reads CASSRDRMRHEQYF. The CDR3 region has the DNA TGTGCCAGCAGCCGGGACAGGATGAGGCACGAGCAGTACTTC.

The V call is TRBV6-5, the J call TRBJ2-7; 7 bases map to TRBD1. The V gene's germline CDR1 is MNHEY and CDR2 SVGAGI. The CDR3 sequence is 15 residues long. J gave up 4 bases and V 6 bases, and 12 bases lay outside the gene matches. CDR3 in amino acids: CASRKYQGENYEQYF. The CDR3, as DNA: TGTGCCAGCAGAAAATACCAGGGGGAAAATTACGAGCAGTACTTC.

This clone occurred once. CDR3 bases: TGTGCCAGCAGCAAAGGGACTAGCGGGGGGAGAGAGACCCAGTACTTC. Amino acids: CASSKGTSGGRETQYF. The chain couples TRBV7-8 to TRBJ2-5, with 15 bases aligning to TRBD2. V trimming: 5 bases; J trimming: 4 bases; junction bases outside the gene matches: 5. Germline CDR1 is SGHVS and CDR2 is FQNEAQ. The CDR3 covers 16 residues.

This clone was observed a handful of times. The chain carries TRBV4-3 and TRBJ1-4, with D unclear. V was clipped by 1 base and J by 8 bases, with 17 bases between them. Germline-derived CDR1 and CDR2 are LGHNA and YSLEER. This CDR3 has 16 amino acids. CDR3 DNA sequence: TGCGCCAGCAGCCAAGTAATGATGGCAGTTTCCGAAAAACTGTTTTTT. Translated, it gives CASSQVMMAVSEKLFF.

V and J are TRBV7-2 and TRBJ1-2; 10 positions match TRBD1. Germline-derived CDR1 and CDR2 are SGHTA and FQGNSA. The CDR3 covers 16 residues. Losses at the gene ends were 5 bases for V and 1 base for J; bases not matched to a gene: 7. CDR3 residues: CASSPDRGAYNYGYTF. In DNA form, the CDR3 reads TGTGCCAGCAGCCCGGACAGGGGGGCCTATAACTATGGCTACACCTTC.

The J gene is TRBJ2-5, the V gene TRBV6-5; 7 positions match TRBD2. The germline V gene encodes CDR1 MNHEY and CDR2 SVGAGI. V trimming: 6 bases; J trimming: 5 bases; junction bases outside the gene matches: 9. This CDR3 is 14 amino acids long. The CDR3 is CASRPQLAKETQYF. CDR3 nucleotide sequence: TGTGCCAGCAGACCCCAACTAGCGAAGGAGACCCAGTACTTC.

This clone has only a few counts. V gene TRBV9 combines with J gene TRBJ2-1; TRBD2 matches at 12 bases. Unmatched junction bases numbered 11, after V lost 2 bases and J lost 8 bases. CDR1 and CDR2 (germline): SGDLS, YYNGEE. The CDR3 totals 17 residues. The CDR3 is CASSVGTSGGPYDEQFF. CDR3 nucleotides: TGTGCCAGCAGCGTGGGAACTAGCGGGGGGCCCTATGATGAGCAGTTCTTC.

The genes are TRBV5-4 and TRBJ2-7; D is ambiguous. Germline loops: CDR1 SGHNT, CDR2 YYREEE (reference sequence). Trimming shortened V by 0 bases and J by 5 bases, and 6 bases separated the two germline ends. The CDR3 covers 12 residues. CDR3 protein: CASSLDVNEQYF. CDR3 nucleotide sequence: TGTGCCAGCAGCTTGGATGTTAACGAGCAGTACTTC.

Comment on this clone: The sample holds other DNA sequences that translate to the same CDR3. The J gene is TRBJ1-2, the V gene TRBV2; tentatively, D is TRBD1 (5 bases). V lost 2 bases and J 0 bases, leaving 7 bases between the germline ends. CDR1 is SNHLY and CDR2 is FYNNEI in the germline V gene. The CDR3 is 14 residues long. The CDR3 DNA follows: TGTGCCAGCAGTGAACAGGGTGCTAACTATGGCTACACCTTC. It translates to CASSEQGANYGYTF.

The chain recombines TRBV14 with TRBJ2-3, with D perhaps TRBD2 (7 bases). Germline lookup yields CDR1 SGHDN and CDR2 FVKESK. The V end was cut by 0 bases, the J end by 2 bases, with 18 bases between. The CDR3 is 18 amino acids. CDR3 coding DNA: TGTGCCAGCAGCCAAGAGGAACGTAGGGGGGGCTACACAGATACGCAGTATTTT. It is translated as CASSQEERRGGYTDTQYF.

CDR3 DNA sequence: TGTGCCAGCAGTTCATCTTTTGGGCGGGGGGTATACGAGCAGTACTTC. Amino acids: CASSSSFGRGVYEQYF. The chain employs TRBV27 and TRBJ2-7; 8 nucleotides align to TRBD2. This CDR3 comprises 16 residues. CDR1 is MNHEY, CDR2 SMNVEV, per germline (reference sequence). V trimming: 4 bases; J trimming: 4 bases; junction bases outside the gene matches: 12.

The chain employs TRBV5-4 and TRBJ1-2, with 9 positions matching TRBD1. Germline V gives CDR1 SGHNT, CDR2 YYREEE (reference sequence). The CDR3 consists of 16 residues. V shed 4 bases and J 7 bases; nucleotides not matched to a gene: 14. This CDR3 is CASSNEPGQGIRGYTF. DNA of the CDR3: TGTGCCAGCAGCAACGAACCGGGACAGGGAATTCGTGGCTACACCTTC. Full variable domain (outside the CDR3, taken from reference TRBV5-4 and TRBJ1-2): ETGVTQSPTHLIKTRGQQVTLRCSSQSGHNTVSWYQQALGQGPQFIFQYYREEENGRGNFPPRFSGLQFPNYSSELNVNALELDDSALYLCASSNEPGQGIRGYTFGSGTRLTVV.

This clone has just a few counts. The rearrangement links TRBV25-1 to TRBJ1-6; D unresolved. CDR1 and CDR2 from the germline V gene are MGHDK and SYGVNS. With 6 bases removed from V and 9 bases from J, the gap between germline ends came to 21 bases. The CDR3 is made up of 16 amino acids. CDR3 coding DNA: TGTGCCAGCAGACCGAGCCTGGGCCAGATGGGTTCACCCCTCCACTTT. It encodes CASRPSLGQMGSPLHF. Full variable domain (remainder filled in from reference TRBV25-1 and TRBJ1-6): EADIYQTPRYLVIGTGKKITLECSQTMGHDKMYWYQQDPGMELHLIHYSYGVNSTEKGDLSSESTVSRIRTEHFPLTLESARPSHTSQYLCASRPSLGQMGSPLHFGNGTRLTVT.

The chain joins TRBV18 to TRBJ1-1; D possibly corresponds to TRBD1 (6 bases). Germline V gives CDR1 KGHSH, CDR2 LQKENI. The CDR3 sequence is 15 residues long. Between the trimmed V and J ends, which lost 2 bases and 3 bases, there was a span of 13 bases. In DNA, the CDR3 is TGTGCCAGCTCACCAGTGGGCGGGGGGCACACTGAAGCTTTCTTT. This encodes CASSPVGGGHTEAFF.

The CDR3 region has the DNA TGTGCCAGCAGCATCCGCCCCTCTAGCGGGGACTACAATGAGCAGTTCTTC. Its protein is CASSIRPSSGDYNEQFF. The V and J genes are TRBV7-3 and TRBJ2-1; TRBD2 matches 9 bases. Germline trimming cut 5 bases from V and 3 bases from J; bases unmatched to any gene: 11. The CDR3 runs to 17 residues. CDR1 is SGHTA and CDR2 is FQGTGA in the germline V gene.

This rearrangement joins TRBV10-3 to TRBJ2-5, with TRBD2 as a possible D gene (6 bases). V gave up 0 bases and J gave up 9 bases, with 20 bases separating them. In germline, CDR1 is ENHRY, CDR2 SYGVKD. The CDR3 has 16 residues. The CDR3 region has the DNA TGTGCCATCAGTGAGTCCCAGGCGGTGGGGGGAGAAGCCCAGTACTTC. Protein sequence: CAISESQAVGGEAQYF.

The chain uses TRBV18 and TRBJ2-1, with D maybe TRBD2 (6 bases). Germline lookup yields CDR1 KGHSH and CDR2 LQKENI. CDR3 length equals 17 residues. Trimming pared 6 bases from V and 5 bases from J, leaving 23 bases between. As DNA, the CDR3 is TGTGCCAGCTCCCAAACGATGGGACTGCAACATGACAATGAGCAGTTCTTC. The encoded protein is CASSQTMGLQHDNEQFF.

The chain couples TRBV27 to TRBJ2-7, with 7 bases identical to TRBD1. Trimming cost V 11 bases and J 7 bases; bases outside gene matches: 5. This CDR3 is built from 10 residues. Germline CDR1 MNHEY, CDR2 SMNVEV (reference sequence). The CDR3 region has the DNA TGTGCCCCTAGGGGGCGGGAGCAGTACTTC. Its protein is CAPRGREQYF.

CDR3 nucleotide sequence: TGTGCCAGCAGCCAGCTCGGGGGCTCCTACGAGCAGTACTTC. Translating it yields CASSQLGGSYEQYF. This chain connects TRBV7-9 to TRBJ2-7; a weak D match, TRBD2 (6 bases). Per the germline V gene, CDR1 is SEHNR and CDR2 is FQNEAQ (reference sequence). The CDR3 sequence is 14 residues long. The V and J ends lost 5 bases and 0 bases respectively, with 11 bases between them.

V gene TRBV27 combines with J gene TRBJ1-2; D is possibly TRBD1 (5 bases). Germline CDR1 and CDR2: MNHEY and SMNVEV (reference sequence). V gave up 5 bases and J gave up 8 bases, with 12 bases separating them. The CDR3 is 12 residues long. CDR3 nucleotide sequence: TGTGCCAGCAGTCCCTGGGAGGGGGGCTACACCTTC. It is translated as CASSPWEGGYTF.

The chain couples TRBV25-1 to TRBJ1-2, with 9 bases matching TRBD1. Germline loops: CDR1 MGHDK, CDR2 SYGVNS. This CDR3 has 14 residues. V was pared by 11 bases and J by 6 bases, with 13 bases of the junction left unmatched. This chain's CDR3 is CASMGTGFTNGYTF. CDR3 DNA: TGTGCCTCTATGGGGACAGGGTTTACAAATGGCTACACCTTC.

The sample holds one count of this clone. This chain joins TRBV9 and TRBJ2-7; 10 bases agree with TRBD1. Germline lookup yields CDR1 SGDLS and CDR2 YYNGEE. The V gene end was trimmed by 4 bases and the J gene end by 6 bases; junction bases not matched to a gene: 10. The CDR3 contains 15 residues. Here the CDR3 reads CASSPRGQGSAEQYF. In nucleotides, the CDR3 is TGTGCCAGCAGCCCACGGGGACAGGGGTCCGCCGAGCAGTACTTC. Full variable domain (outside the CDR3, taken from reference TRBV9 and TRBJ2-7): DSGVTQTPKHLITATGQRVTLRCSPRSGDLSVYWYQQSLDQGLQFLIQYYNGEERAKGNILERFSAQQFPDLHSELNLSSLELGDSALYFCASSPRGQGSAEQYFGPGTRLTVT.

This clone came up once. The V and J genes are TRBV9 and TRBJ2-3; 7 nucleotides align to TRBD2. The germline CDR1 and CDR2 sequences are SGDLS and YYNGEE. The CDR3 extends over 14 amino acids. J lost 8 bases, V lost 3 bases, and 9 bases had no gene match. The CDR3 DNA follows: TGTGCCAGCAGCGCGGGGGGAAGCTTGGTTACGCAGTATTTT. Protein product: CASSAGGSLVTQYF. Based on the CDR3 plus reference TRBV9 and TRBJ2-3, the full variable domain is DSGVTQTPKHLITATGQRVTLRCSPRSGDLSVYWYQQSLDQGLQFLIQYYNGEERAKGNILERFSAQQFPDLHSELNLSSLELGDSALYFCASSAGGSLVTQYFGPGTRLTVL.